A selection of T cell receptor beta chains follows, all from one sample in a study of control samples from healthy donors and cancer patients. Clones were sequenced by immunoSEQ multiplex PCR, and TCRdb holds only the in-frame ones, with some missing. In the table there are tens of thousands of clones, approximately 90% of which are singletons. Material for sequencing was PBMCs. These receptors all come from a woman aged 60-75 years with head and neck cancer. CDR3s include the opening cysteine and the closing phenylalanine or tryptophan. A D gene is named only where the DNA matches it firmly. Some rows mark clone size as missing; the rest say once, few, many or name a class of expanded clone.

clone_size	v_call	d_call	j_call	cdr3_nt	cdr3_aa
-	TRBV5-1	-	TRBJ1-3	TGCGCCAGCAGCTTACAGGGTTACTCTGGAAACACCATATATTTT	CASSLQGYSGNTIYF
-	TRBV29-1	TRBD1	TRBJ1-2	TGCAGCGTTGACAACCCGAGGGGGCTCCACTATGGCTACACCTTC	CSVDNPRGLHYGYTF
-	TRBV30	-	TRBJ2-5	TGTGCCTGGAGTGTACAGAAAGAGACCCAGTACTTC	CAWSVQKETQYF
-	TRBV28	-	TRBJ2-2	TGTGCCAGCAGGGGTGGACTGGCCGGGGAGCTGTTTTTT	CASRGGLAGELFF
-	TRBV10-3	-	TRBJ2-1	TGTGCCATCAGTGAGTCGATAGAAGACAATGAGCAGTTCTTC	CAISESIEDNEQFF
-	TRBV7-8	-	TRBJ2-1	TGTGCCAGCAGCTCCCCTTTGGGATACAATGAGCAGTTCTTC	CASSSPLGYNEQFF
once	TRBV5-1	TRBD1	TRBJ2-2	TGCGCCAGCAGCACCCAGGACAGGGCGGGCGGGGAGCTGTTTTTT	CASSTQDRAGGELFF
-	TRBV29-1	TRBD2	TRBJ2-1	TGCAGCGTTGAGTTATTTGGGACTAGCGGGAGAAATGAGCAGTTCTTC	CSVELFGTSGRNEQFF
-	TRBV5-4	-	TRBJ2-3	TGTGCCAGCAGCTTGAGGTTCGGGGCAGATACGCAGTATTTT	CASSLRFGADTQYF
-	TRBV3-1/TRBV3-2	-	TRBJ1-4	TGTGCCAGCAGCCAACCGTCCCCGGGGTCGACTCTGTTTTTT	CASSQPSPGSTLFF
-	TRBV6-4	-	TRBJ2-1	TGTGCCAGCAGTGACAATAACAGGGATGAGCAGTTCTTC	CASSDNNRDEQFF
-	TRBV21-1	-	TRBJ2-1	TGTGCCAGCAGCAAAGTGGGGGGGATCGACAACAATGAGCAGTTCTTC	CASSKVGGIDNNEQFF
-	TRBV19	-	TRBJ1-5	TGTGCCAGTAGTAGGCTGCCGGGTCAGCCCCAGCATTTT	CASSRLPGQPQHF
-	TRBV6-1	-	TRBJ2-1	TGTGCCAGCAGTGATTCGGGACACGGCCACGATGAGCAGTTCTTC	CASSDSGHGHDEQFF
-	TRBV6-4	-	TRBJ2-3	TGTGCCAGCAGGCCCCAGGCCGGGATGTCAGATACGCAGTATTTT	CASRPQAGMSDTQYF
-	TRBV3-1/TRBV3-2	TRBD2	TRBJ2-2	TGTGCCAGCAGCCTCGAGACTAGCGCTTGGACCGGGGAGCTGTTTTTT	CASSLETSAWTGELFF
-	TRBV24-1	TRBD2	TRBJ2-5	TGTGCCACCAGCGAGACGACTAGCGGGAGAGAGACCCAGTACTTC	CATSETTSGRETQYF
-	TRBV11-2	TRBD1	TRBJ2-7	TGTGCCAGCAGCTTAGGGTCAGGGGGTCAGTACGAGCAGTACTTC	CASSLGSGGQYEQYF
once	TRBV7-9	TRBD2	TRBJ2-4	TGTGCCAGCAGCCTCGCAACTAGCGGGAGAGGCAAAAACATTCAGTACTTC	CASSLATSGRGKNIQYF
-	TRBV7-9	-	TRBJ1-4	TGTGCCAGCAGCCCCCCCTTACCAGGGCATTCGGATTATGAAAAACTGTTTTTT	CASSPPLPGHSDYEKLFF
-	TRBV3-1/TRBV3-2	TRBD1	TRBJ2-5	TGTGCCAGCAGCCAAATGGGACAGACGTACCAAGAGACCCAGTACTTC	CASSQMGQTYQETQYF
-	TRBV5-1	-	TRBJ2-2	TGCGCCAGCAGCTTGGTCAATGGCCAACTGAACACCGGGGAGCTGTTTTTT	CASSLVNGQLNTGELFF
-	TRBV18	TRBD1	TRBJ1-1	TGTGCCAGCTCGCCTCAGGGGGGGAACACTGAAGCTTTCTTT	CASSPQGGNTEAFF
-	TRBV7-2	-	TRBJ1-5	TGTGCCAGCAGCTTAGAGTACAGGCCCCAGCCCCAGCATTTT	CASSLEYRPQPQHF
-	TRBV5-6	-	TRBJ2-5	TGTGCCAGCAGCCCTTACGGGATAGGGGGTGAGACCCAGTACTTC	CASSPYGIGGETQYF
-	TRBV5-5	-	TRBJ2-1	TGTGCCAGCAGCTTAGGTCCTCGTATCTACAATGAGCAGTTCTTC	CASSLGPRIYNEQFF
once	TRBV28	-	TRBJ2-7	TGTGCCAGCAGTCCCACTTGGGGTTCCTACGAGCAGTACTTC	CASSPTWGSYEQYF
once	TRBV11-3	TRBD2	TRBJ2-1	TGTGCCAGCAGCTCTACCTTTAGCGGGACCTACAATGAGCAGTTCTTC	CASSSTFSGTYNEQFF
-	TRBV29-1	-	TRBJ1-4	TGCAGCGTCGATGCTAGGGATGGCGGCGAAAAACTGTTTTTT	CSVDARDGGEKLFF
-	TRBV7-6	-	TRBJ2-1	TGTGCCAGCAGCGCAAGAAGGCCCGGGGGCCCATCCTACAATGAGCAGTTCTTC	CASSARRPGGPSYNEQFF
-	TRBV5-6	TRBD2	TRBJ2-1	TGTGCCAGCAGCCGCCGACTAGCGACGAACTCCTACAATGAGCAGTTCTTC	CASSRRLATNSYNEQFF
-	TRBV18	-	TRBJ2-7	TGTGCCAGCTCACGAGGGACGAACGATGGGCAGTACTTC	CASSRGTNDGQYF
-	TRBV14	-	TRBJ2-7	TGTGCCAGCAGCCAAGCAGGACACTCAGTCCGGTCCTACGAGCAGTACTTC	CASSQAGHSVRSYEQYF
-	TRBV19	-	TRBJ1-5	TGTGCCAGTAGTTTCACCCAGTCGGCTTATAGCAATCAGCCCCAGCATTTT	CASSFTQSAYSNQPQHF
-	TRBV6-6	TRBD1	TRBJ1-5	TGTGCCAGCAGCGGACAGGTGGGCAATCAGCCCCAGCATTTT	CASSGQVGNQPQHF
-	TRBV28	-	TRBJ2-7	TGTGCCACCCTGGCTAGGCAGGGTTCCTACGAGCAGTACTTC	CATLARQGSYEQYF
-	TRBV29-1	TRBD2	TRBJ2-1	TGCAGCGTTGAAGAGAACCCGGGACTAGATCTTGAGCAGTTCTTC	CSVEENPGLDLEQFF
once	TRBV7-2	-	TRBJ1-5	TGTGCCAGCAGCTTAGTGGCCAATAGCAATCAGCCCCAGCATTTT	CASSLVANSNQPQHF
-	TRBV27	TRBD2	TRBJ2-7	TGTGCCAGCAGGAGCGGGAGTCGCTTCGCCGAGCAGTACTTC	CASRSGSRFAEQYF
-	TRBV29-1	-	TRBJ2-2	TGCAGCGTTGAAGCACAGGGAACCGGGGAGCTGTTTTTT	CSVEAQGTGELFF